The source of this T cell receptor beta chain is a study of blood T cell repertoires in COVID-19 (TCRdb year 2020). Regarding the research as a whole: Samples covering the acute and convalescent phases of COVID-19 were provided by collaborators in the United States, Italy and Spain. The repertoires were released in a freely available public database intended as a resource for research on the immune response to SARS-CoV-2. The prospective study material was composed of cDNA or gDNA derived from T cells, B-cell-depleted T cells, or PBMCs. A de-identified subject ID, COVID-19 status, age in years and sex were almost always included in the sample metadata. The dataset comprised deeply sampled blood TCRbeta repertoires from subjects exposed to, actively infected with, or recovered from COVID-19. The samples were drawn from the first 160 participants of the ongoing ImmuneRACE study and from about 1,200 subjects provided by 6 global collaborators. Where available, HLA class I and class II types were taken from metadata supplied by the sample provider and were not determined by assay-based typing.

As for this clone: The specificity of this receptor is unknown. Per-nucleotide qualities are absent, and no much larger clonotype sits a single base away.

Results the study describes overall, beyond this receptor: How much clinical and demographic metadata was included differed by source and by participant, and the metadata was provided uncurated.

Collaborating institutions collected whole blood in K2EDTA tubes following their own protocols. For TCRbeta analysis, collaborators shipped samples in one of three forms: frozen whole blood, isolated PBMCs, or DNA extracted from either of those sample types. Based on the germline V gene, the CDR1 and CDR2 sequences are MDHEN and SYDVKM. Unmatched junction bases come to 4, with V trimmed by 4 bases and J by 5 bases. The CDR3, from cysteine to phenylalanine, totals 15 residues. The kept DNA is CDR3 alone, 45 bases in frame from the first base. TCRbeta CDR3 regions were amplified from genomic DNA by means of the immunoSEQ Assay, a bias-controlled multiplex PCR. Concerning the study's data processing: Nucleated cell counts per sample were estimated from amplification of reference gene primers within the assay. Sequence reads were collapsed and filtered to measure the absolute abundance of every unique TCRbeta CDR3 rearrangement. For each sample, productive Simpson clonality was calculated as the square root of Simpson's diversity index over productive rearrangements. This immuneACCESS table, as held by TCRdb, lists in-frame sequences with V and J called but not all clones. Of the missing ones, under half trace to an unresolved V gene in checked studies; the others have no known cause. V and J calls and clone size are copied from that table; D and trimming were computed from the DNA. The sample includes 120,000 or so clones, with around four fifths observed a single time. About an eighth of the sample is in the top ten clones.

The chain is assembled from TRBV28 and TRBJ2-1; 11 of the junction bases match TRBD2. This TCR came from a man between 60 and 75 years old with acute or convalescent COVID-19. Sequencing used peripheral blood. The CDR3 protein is CASSSGLAEDNEQFF. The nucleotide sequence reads TGTGCCAGCAGTTCGGGACTAGCGGAGGACAATGAGCAGTTCTTC.